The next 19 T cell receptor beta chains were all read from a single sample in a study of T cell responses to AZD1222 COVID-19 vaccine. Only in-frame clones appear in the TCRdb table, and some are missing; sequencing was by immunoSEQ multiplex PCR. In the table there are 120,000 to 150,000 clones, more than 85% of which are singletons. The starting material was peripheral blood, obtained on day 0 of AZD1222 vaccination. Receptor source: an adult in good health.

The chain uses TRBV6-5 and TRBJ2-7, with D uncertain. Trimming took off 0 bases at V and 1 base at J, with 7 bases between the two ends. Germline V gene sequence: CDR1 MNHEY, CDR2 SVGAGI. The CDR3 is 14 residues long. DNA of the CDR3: TGTGCCAGCAGTTACTCGGACGGATCCTACGAGCAGTACTTC. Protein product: CASSYSDGSYEQYF.

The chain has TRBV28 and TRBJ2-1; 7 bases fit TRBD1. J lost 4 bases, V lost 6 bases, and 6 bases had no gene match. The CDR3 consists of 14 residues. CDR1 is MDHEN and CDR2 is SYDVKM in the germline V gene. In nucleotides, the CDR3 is TGTGCCAGCAGCCTTAGGGGACAGTACAATGAGCAGTTCTTC. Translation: CASSLRGQYNEQFF.

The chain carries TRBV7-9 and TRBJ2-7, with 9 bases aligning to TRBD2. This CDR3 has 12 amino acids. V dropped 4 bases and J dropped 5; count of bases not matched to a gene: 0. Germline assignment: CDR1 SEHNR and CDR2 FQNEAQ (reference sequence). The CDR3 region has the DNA TGTGCCAGCAGCTCTAGCGGGAACGAGCAGTACTTC. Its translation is CASSSSGNEQYF.

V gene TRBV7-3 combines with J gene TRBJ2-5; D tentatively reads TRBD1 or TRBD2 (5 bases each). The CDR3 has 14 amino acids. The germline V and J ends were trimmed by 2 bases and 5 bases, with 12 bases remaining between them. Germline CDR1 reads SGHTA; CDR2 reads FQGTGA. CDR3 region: CASSLGRGEETQYF. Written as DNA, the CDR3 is TGTGCCAGCAGCTTAGGGAGAGGGGAGGAGACCCAGTACTTC. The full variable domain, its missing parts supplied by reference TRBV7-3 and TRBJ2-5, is GAGVSQTPSNKVTEKGKYVELRCDPISGHTALYWYRQSLGQGPEFLIYFQGTGAADDSGLPNDRFFAVRPEGSVSTLKIQRTERGDSAVYLCASSLGRGEETQYFGPGTRLLVL.

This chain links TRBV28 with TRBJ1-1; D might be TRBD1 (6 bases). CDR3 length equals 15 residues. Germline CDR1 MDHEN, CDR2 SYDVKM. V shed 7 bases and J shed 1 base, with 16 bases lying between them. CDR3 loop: CASTQQGGRNTEAFF. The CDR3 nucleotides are TGTGCCAGCACCCAACAGGGCGGAAGGAACACTGAAGCTTTCTTT.

CDR3 amino acids: CASKGTSTDTQYF. As DNA, the CDR3 is TGTGCCAGCAAGGGGACTAGCACAGATACGCAGTATTTT. This chain connects TRBV27 to TRBJ2-3, with D possibly TRBD2 on 6 matching bases. The CDR3 contains 13 residues. Trimming pared 7 bases from V and 0 bases from J, leaving 8 bases between. The germline V gene encodes CDR1 MNHEY and CDR2 SMNVEV (reference sequence).

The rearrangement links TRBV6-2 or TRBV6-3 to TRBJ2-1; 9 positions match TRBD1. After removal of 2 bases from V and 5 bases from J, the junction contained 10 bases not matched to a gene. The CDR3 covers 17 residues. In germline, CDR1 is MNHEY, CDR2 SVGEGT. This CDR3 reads CASSYLLQGAFNNEQFF. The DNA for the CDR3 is TGTGCCAGCAGTTACCTACTACAGGGGGCCTTTAACAATGAGCAGTTCTTC.

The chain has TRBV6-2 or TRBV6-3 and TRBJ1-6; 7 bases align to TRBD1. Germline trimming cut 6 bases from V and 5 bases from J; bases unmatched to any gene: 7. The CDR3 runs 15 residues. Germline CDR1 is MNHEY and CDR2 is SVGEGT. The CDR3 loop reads CASSLYRGNNSPLHF. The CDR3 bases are TGTGCCAGCAGCCTTTACAGGGGAAATAATTCACCCCTCCACTTT.

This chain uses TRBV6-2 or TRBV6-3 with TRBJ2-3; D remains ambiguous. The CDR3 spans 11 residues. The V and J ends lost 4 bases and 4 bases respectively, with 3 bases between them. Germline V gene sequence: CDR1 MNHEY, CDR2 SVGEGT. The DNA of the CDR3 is TGTGCCAGCAGTTCGGCAGATACGCAGTATTTT. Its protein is CASSSADTQYF.

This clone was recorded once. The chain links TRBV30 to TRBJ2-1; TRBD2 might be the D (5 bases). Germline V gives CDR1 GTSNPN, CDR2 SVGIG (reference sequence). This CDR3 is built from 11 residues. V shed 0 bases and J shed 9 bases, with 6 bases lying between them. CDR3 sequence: CAWSVRGEQFF. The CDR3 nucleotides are TGTGCCTGGAGTGTACGGGGTGAGCAGTTCTTC.

The CDR3 here is CASRGTGGGTGELFF. CDR3 DNA sequence: TGTGCCAGCAGAGGGACTGGGGGTGGAACCGGGGAGCTGTTTTTT. This chain connects TRBV6-5 to TRBJ2-2; possibly TRBD2 for D (6 bases). This CDR3 region has 15 residues. V gave up 6 bases and J gave up 5 bases, with 16 bases separating them. In germline, CDR1 is MNHEY, CDR2 SVGAGI.

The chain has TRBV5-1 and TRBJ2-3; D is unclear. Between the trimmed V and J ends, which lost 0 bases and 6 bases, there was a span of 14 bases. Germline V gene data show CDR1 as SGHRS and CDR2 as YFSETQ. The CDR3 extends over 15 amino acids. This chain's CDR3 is CASSLGQSWRDTQYF. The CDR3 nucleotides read TGCGCCAGCAGCTTGGGTCAGAGCTGGCGGGATACGCAGTATTTT.

CDR3 DNA sequence: TGTGCCACCAGTGATAGGACCCAAGAGACCCAGTACTTC. It codes for CATSDRTQETQYF. The V and J genes are TRBV24-1 and TRBJ2-5; D not resolved. The CDR3 loop spans 13 amino acids. Germline CDR1 is KGHDR and CDR2 is SFDVKD. V lost 3 bases to trimming and J lost 1 base, with 5 bases between them.

This CDR3 reads CASSLYPFGTGANVLTF. CDR3 nucleotides: TGTGCCAGCAGTTTATACCCATTCGGGACAGGGGCCAACGTCCTGACTTTC. J is TRBJ2-6 and V is TRBV28, with a possible D match to TRBD1 (6 bases). CDR3 size: 17 residues. V lost 1 base, J lost 4 bases, and 14 bases lay in between. Germline CDR1 and CDR2: MDHEN and SYDVKM.

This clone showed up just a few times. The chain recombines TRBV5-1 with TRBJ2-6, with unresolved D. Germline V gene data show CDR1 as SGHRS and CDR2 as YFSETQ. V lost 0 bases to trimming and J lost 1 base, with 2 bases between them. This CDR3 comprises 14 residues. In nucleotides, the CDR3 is TGCGCCAGCAGCTTGGTTTCTGGGGCCAACGTCCTGACTTTC. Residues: CASSLVSGANVLTF.

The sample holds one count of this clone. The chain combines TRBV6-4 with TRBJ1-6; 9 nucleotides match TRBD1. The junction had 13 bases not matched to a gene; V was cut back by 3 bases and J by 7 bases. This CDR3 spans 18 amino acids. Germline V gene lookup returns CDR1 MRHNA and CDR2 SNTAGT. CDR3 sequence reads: CASSEIGLDGQGNSPLHF. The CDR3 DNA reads TGTGCCAGCAGTGAAATTGGTCTTGACGGACAGGGGAATTCACCCCTCCACTTT.

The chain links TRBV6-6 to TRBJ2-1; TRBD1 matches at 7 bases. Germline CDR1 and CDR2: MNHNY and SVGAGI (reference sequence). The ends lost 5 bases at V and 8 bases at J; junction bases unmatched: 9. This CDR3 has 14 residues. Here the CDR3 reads CASSRTGVGDEQFF. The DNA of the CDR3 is TGTGCCAGCAGTCGTACAGGGGTGGGGGATGAGCAGTTCTTC.

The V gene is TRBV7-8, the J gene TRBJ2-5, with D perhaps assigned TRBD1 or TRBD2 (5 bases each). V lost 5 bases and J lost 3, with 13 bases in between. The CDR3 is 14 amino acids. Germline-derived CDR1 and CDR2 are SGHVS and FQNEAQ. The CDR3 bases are TGTGCCAGCAGCGCAGGGAGTAGAAAAGAGACCCAGTACTTC. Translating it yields CASSAGSRKETQYF.

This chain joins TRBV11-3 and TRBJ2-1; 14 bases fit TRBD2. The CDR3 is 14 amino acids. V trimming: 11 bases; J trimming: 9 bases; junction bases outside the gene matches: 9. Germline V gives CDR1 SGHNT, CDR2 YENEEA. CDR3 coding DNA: TGTGCCCTCCATTGGACTAGCGGGAGGAGTGAGCAGTTCTTC. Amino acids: CALHWTSGRSEQFF.